The rows below give T cell receptor beta chains drawn from one sample of a study of shared clonotypes between healthy human individuals. The table came from immunoSEQ multiplex PCR; TCRdb's copy has only in-frame clones and leaves some out. The data contain about 750,000 clones, 90% to 95% of them singletons. The sequenced material came from naive CD8+ T cells sorted from blood. The receptors here all came from a man aged 25 to 40 in good health. Both conserved end residues are part of each CDR3. Fields, in order: CDR3 protein, CDR3 DNA, clone size, V gene, CDR3 length, D gene, J gene. D genes are given only for firm matches. Rows give clone size only sometimes, using once, few, many, or a class for an expanded clone.

CDR3 protein: CASSPRTGLETQYF
CDR3 DNA: TGTGCCAGCAGTCCCCGGACAGGGCTAGAGACCCAGTACTTC
clone size: .
V gene: TRBV27
CDR3 length: 14
D gene: TRBD1
J gene: TRBJ2-5

CDR3 protein: CASSAVSGNTEAFF
CDR3 DNA: TGTGCCAGCAGCGCGGTGAGTGGAAACACTGAAGCTTTCTTT
clone size: .
V gene: TRBV7-2
CDR3 length: 14
D gene: .
J gene: TRBJ1-1

CDR3 protein: CASQSEGSHQPQHF
CDR3 DNA: TGTGCCAGCCAAAGCGAGGGATCGCATCAGCCCCAGCATTTT
clone size: .
V gene: TRBV28
CDR3 length: 14
D gene: .
J gene: TRBJ1-5

CDR3 protein: CASSVRTGYSYEQYF
CDR3 DNA: TGTGCCAGCAGCGTACGAACAGGTTACTCCTACGAGCAGTACTTC
clone size: .
V gene: TRBV11-2
CDR3 length: 15
D gene: .
J gene: TRBJ2-7

CDR3 protein: CASSQDLTLNQPQHF
CDR3 DNA: TGCGCCAGCAGCCAAGATCTTACATTAAATCAGCCCCAGCATTTT
clone size: .
V gene: TRBV4-1
CDR3 length: 15
D gene: .
J gene: TRBJ1-5

CDR3 protein: CASSEGGNYGYTF
CDR3 DNA: TGTGCCAGCAGTGAGGGGGGGAACTATGGCTACACCTTC
clone size: .
V gene: TRBV2
CDR3 length: 13
D gene: .
J gene: TRBJ1-2

CDR3 protein: CAKQGQRGIGPRTPRPYEQYF
CDR3 DNA: TGTGCCAAACAGGGACAACGTGGTATAGGACCACGGACACCCCGTCCGTACGAGCAGTACTTC
clone size: .
V gene: TRBV15
CDR3 length: 21
D gene: .
J gene: TRBJ2-7

CDR3 protein: CSVDGTGVDAGELFF
CDR3 DNA: TGCAGCGTTGACGGGACAGGGGTGGATGCCGGGGAGCTGTTTTTT
clone size: few
V gene: TRBV29-1
CDR3 length: 15
D gene: TRBD1
J gene: TRBJ2-2

CDR3 protein: CASSLVGSSYEQYF
CDR3 DNA: TGTGCCAGCAGCTTAGTAGGTAGCAGCTACGAGCAGTACTTC
clone size: .
V gene: TRBV7-2
CDR3 length: 14
D gene: .
J gene: TRBJ2-7

CDR3 protein: CASSLGLNEQFF
CDR3 DNA: TGTGCCAGCAGCTTAGGGTTGAATGAGCAGTTCTTC
clone size: .
V gene: TRBV7-9
CDR3 length: 12
D gene: .
J gene: TRBJ2-1

CDR3 protein: CASSSNAGAGYGYTF
CDR3 DNA: TGTGCCAGCAGCTCAAATGCAGGGGCCGGCTATGGCTACACCTTC
clone size: .
V gene: TRBV7-2
CDR3 length: 15
D gene: .
J gene: TRBJ1-2

CDR3 protein: CASSQISSAYNEQFF
CDR3 DNA: TGTGCCAGCAGCCAAATTTCGTCGGCCTACAATGAGCAGTTCTTC
clone size: .
V gene: TRBV7-9
CDR3 length: 15
D gene: .
J gene: TRBJ2-1

CDR3 protein: CSVYTGNYGYTF
CDR3 DNA: TGCAGCGTTTATACAGGGAACTATGGCTACACCTTC
clone size: .
V gene: TRBV29-1
CDR3 length: 12
D gene: .
J gene: TRBJ1-2

CDR3 protein: CASSLVNRVQETQYF
CDR3 DNA: TGTGCCAGCAGCTTAGTAAACAGGGTCCAAGAGACCCAGTACTTC
clone size: .
V gene: TRBV7-8
CDR3 length: 15
D gene: .
J gene: TRBJ2-5

CDR3 protein: CASIEAGGIHEQYF
CDR3 DNA: TGTGCCAGCATTGAGGCGGGAGGGATACACGAGCAGTACTTC
clone size: once
V gene: TRBV7-8
CDR3 length: 14
D gene: TRBD2
J gene: TRBJ2-7

CDR3 protein: CASSLQPGKRNQPQHF
CDR3 DNA: TGTGCCAGTAGTCTCCAACCAGGGAAGAGAAATCAGCCCCAGCATTTT
clone size: .
V gene: TRBV19
CDR3 length: 16
D gene: .
J gene: TRBJ1-5

CDR3 protein: CASSLVAGGVNTEAFF
CDR3 DNA: TGTGCCAGCAGCTTAGTTGCAGGGGGAGTGAACACTGAAGCTTTCTTT
clone size: .
V gene: TRBV7-8
CDR3 length: 16
D gene: TRBD1
J gene: TRBJ1-1

CDR3 protein: CASSQTAKSNYGYTF
CDR3 DNA: TGTGCCAGTAGTCAAACGGCCAAATCTAACTATGGCTACACCTTC
clone size: .
V gene: TRBV19
CDR3 length: 15
D gene: .
J gene: TRBJ1-2

CDR3 protein: CSATMDIEQFF
CDR3 DNA: TGCAGTGCTACGATGGACATTGAGCAGTTCTTC
clone size: .
V gene: TRBV20-1
CDR3 length: 11
D gene: .
J gene: TRBJ2-1

CDR3 protein: CASLANNEQFF
CDR3 DNA: TGTGCCAGCCTTGCGAACAATGAGCAGTTCTTC
clone size: .
V gene: TRBV28
CDR3 length: 11
D gene: .
J gene: TRBJ2-1

CDR3 protein: CASSLQDYNEQFF
CDR3 DNA: TGTGCCAGCAGCTTACAGGACTACAATGAGCAGTTCTTC
clone size: .
V gene: TRBV7-3
CDR3 length: 13
D gene: .
J gene: TRBJ2-1

CDR3 protein: CASSEVDSYNEQFF
CDR3 DNA: TGTGCCAGCAGCGAAGTAGACTCCTACAATGAGCAGTTCTTC
clone size: .
V gene: TRBV6-5
CDR3 length: 14
D gene: .
J gene: TRBJ2-1

CDR3 protein: CASSPRKDTQYF
CDR3 DNA: TGTGCCAGCAGCCCTAGAAAAGATACGCAGTATTTT
clone size: .
V gene: TRBV27
CDR3 length: 12
D gene: .
J gene: TRBJ2-3

CDR3 protein: CASYGGGPYEQYF
CDR3 DNA: TGTGCCAGCTACGGGGGAGGGCCCTACGAGCAGTACTTC
clone size: .
V gene: TRBV27
CDR3 length: 13
D gene: TRBD2
J gene: TRBJ2-7

CDR3 protein: CASSSARRAGAIHNEQFF
CDR3 DNA: TGTGCCAGCAGTTCAGCCCGGCGGGCGGGAGCGATCCACAATGAGCAGTTCTTC
clone size: .
V gene: TRBV28
CDR3 length: 18
D gene: TRBD2
J gene: TRBJ2-1

CDR3 protein: CASSDSNEGVYTF
CDR3 DNA: TGTGCCAGCAGTGACTCGAACGAGGGAGTATACACCTTC
clone size: few
V gene: TRBV6-4
CDR3 length: 13
D gene: .
J gene: TRBJ1-2

CDR3 protein: CASSFLTGTDTQYF
CDR3 DNA: TGCGCCAGCAGCTTCCTAACAGGCACAGATACGCAGTATTTT
clone size: .
V gene: TRBV5-1
CDR3 length: 14
D gene: .
J gene: TRBJ2-3

CDR3 protein: CASSVGRRAAKNIQYF
CDR3 DNA: TGTGCCAGCAGCGTAGGCCGGAGGGCCGCCAAAAACATTCAGTACTTC
clone size: .
V gene: TRBV9
CDR3 length: 16
D gene: .
J gene: TRBJ2-4

CDR3 protein: CASSIGGRSYEQYF
CDR3 DNA: TGTGCCAGTAGTATCGGGGGTAGGAGTTACGAGCAGTACTTC
clone size: .
V gene: TRBV19
CDR3 length: 14
D gene: .
J gene: TRBJ2-7

CDR3 protein: CAISGGDEKLFF
CDR3 DNA: TGTGCCATCAGTGGAGGCGATGAAAAACTGTTTTTT
clone size: .
V gene: TRBV10-3
CDR3 length: 12
D gene: .
J gene: TRBJ1-4

CDR3 protein: CASSPPDSHRTDTQYF
CDR3 DNA: TGTGCCAGCAGCCCCCCTGACAGTCATCGCACAGATACGCAGTATTTT
clone size: .
V gene: TRBV11-2
CDR3 length: 16
D gene: .
J gene: TRBJ2-3

CDR3 protein: CASSLEPGTATNEKLFF
CDR3 DNA: TGTGCCAGCAGCTTAGAACCGGGGACTGCAACTAATGAAAAACTGTTTTTT
clone size: .
V gene: TRBV11-2
CDR3 length: 17
D gene: .
J gene: TRBJ1-4

CDR3 protein: CSPPHRGRYEQYF
CDR3 DNA: TGCAGCCCGCCCCACAGGGGGCGTTACGAGCAGTACTTC
clone size: .
V gene: TRBV29-1
CDR3 length: 13
D gene: TRBD1
J gene: TRBJ2-7

CDR3 protein: CASSQRDMDYEQYF
CDR3 DNA: TGTGCCAGCAGTCAACGGGACATGGACTACGAGCAGTACTTC
clone size: .
V gene: TRBV28
CDR3 length: 14
D gene: .
J gene: TRBJ2-7

CDR3 protein: CAWRTSGVYEQYF
CDR3 DNA: TGTGCCTGGAGGACTAGCGGAGTCTACGAGCAGTACTTC
clone size: .
V gene: TRBV30
CDR3 length: 13
D gene: TRBD2
J gene: TRBJ2-7

CDR3 protein: CSVTASSSYNEQFF
CDR3 DNA: TGCAGCGTGACAGCTTCGAGCTCCTACAATGAGCAGTTCTTC
clone size: .
V gene: TRBV29-1
CDR3 length: 14
D gene: .
J gene: TRBJ2-1

CDR3 protein: CASSPLGADTGTDTQYF
CDR3 DNA: TGTGCCAGCAGTCCTCTCGGGGCAGACACGGGCACAGATACGCAGTATTTT
clone size: once
V gene: TRBV27
CDR3 length: 17
D gene: .
J gene: TRBJ2-3

CDR3 protein: CASTSTSGEYTQYF
CDR3 DNA: TGTGCCAGCACCTCGACTAGCGGGGAATATACGCAGTATTTT
clone size: .
V gene: TRBV27
CDR3 length: 14
D gene: TRBD2
J gene: TRBJ2-3

CDR3 protein: CASSFSTYEQYF
CDR3 DNA: TGTGCCAGCAGTTTTTCCACCTACGAGCAGTACTTC
clone size: .
V gene: TRBV28
CDR3 length: 12
D gene: .
J gene: TRBJ2-7

CDR3 protein: CASSIGGSGADTQYF
CDR3 DNA: TGTGCCAGTAGTATAGGAGGGAGTGGTGCAGATACGCAGTATTTT
clone size: .
V gene: TRBV19
CDR3 length: 15
D gene: .
J gene: TRBJ2-3

CDR3 protein: CASSLSSYNEQFF
CDR3 DNA: TGTGCCAGCAGTTTATCCTCCTACAATGAGCAGTTCTTC
clone size: .
V gene: TRBV27
CDR3 length: 13
D gene: .
J gene: TRBJ2-1

CDR3 protein: CASSPRGLAGLSNEQFF
CDR3 DNA: TGTGCCAGCAGCCCCAGGGGACTAGCGGGCTTATCAAATGAGCAGTTCTTC
clone size: once
V gene: TRBV7-6
CDR3 length: 17
D gene: TRBD2
J gene: TRBJ2-1

CDR3 protein: CASSLGTSGTPDTQYF
CDR3 DNA: TGTGCCAGCAGCTTGGGGACTAGCGGGACCCCAGATACGCAGTATTTT
clone size: .
V gene: TRBV5-4
CDR3 length: 16
D gene: TRBD2
J gene: TRBJ2-3

CDR3 protein: CASSSTVRTENTEAFF
CDR3 DNA: TGTGCCAGCAGCTCTACCGTTAGGACAGAGAACACTGAAGCTTTCTTT
clone size: .
V gene: TRBV28
CDR3 length: 16
D gene: .
J gene: TRBJ1-1

CDR3 protein: CASSIDPGTSATGELFF
CDR3 DNA: TGTGCCAGTAGTATAGATCCAGGGACTAGTGCGACCGGGGAGCTGTTTTTT
clone size: .
V gene: TRBV19
CDR3 length: 17
D gene: TRBD2
J gene: TRBJ2-2

CDR3 protein: CASSLWQGMGEQYF
CDR3 DNA: TGTGCCAGCAGTTTATGGCAGGGGATGGGGGAGCAGTACTTC
clone size: .
V gene: TRBV27
CDR3 length: 14
D gene: .
J gene: TRBJ2-7

CDR3 protein: CAWRRDNEQFF
CDR3 DNA: TGTGCCTGGAGACGAGACAATGAGCAGTTCTTC
clone size: .
V gene: TRBV30
CDR3 length: 11
D gene: .
J gene: TRBJ2-1

CDR3 protein: CASRPTPGGNTEAFF
CDR3 DNA: TGTGCCAGCAGGCCAACCCCAGGGGGGAACACTGAAGCTTTCTTT
clone size: .
V gene: TRBV13
CDR3 length: 15
D gene: TRBD1
J gene: TRBJ1-1

CDR3 protein: CASSYGLAGDWGHPQETQYF
CDR3 DNA: TGTGCCAGCAGCTACGGACTAGCGGGAGATTGGGGTCATCCGCAAGAGACCCAGTACTTC
clone size: .
V gene: TRBV28
CDR3 length: 20
D gene: TRBD2
J gene: TRBJ2-5

CDR3 protein: CASSFQGGYEQYF
CDR3 DNA: TGTGCCAGCAGTTTCCAGGGGGGCTACGAGCAGTACTTC
clone size: .
V gene: TRBV28
CDR3 length: 13
D gene: .
J gene: TRBJ2-7

CDR3 protein: CASSPPKANYGYTF
CDR3 DNA: TGTGCCAGCAGTCCACCTAAAGCTAACTATGGCTACACCTTC
clone size: .
V gene: TRBV27
CDR3 length: 14
D gene: .
J gene: TRBJ1-2

CDR3 protein: CASGAGDHEQYF
CDR3 DNA: TGCGCCAGTGGCGCGGGAGACCACGAGCAGTACTTC
clone size: .
V gene: TRBV10-2
CDR3 length: 12
D gene: TRBD2
J gene: TRBJ2-7

CDR3 protein: CASNQQNLNTEAFF
CDR3 DNA: TGTGCCAGCAACCAACAGAATTTGAACACTGAAGCTTTCTTT
clone size: .
V gene: TRBV7-9
CDR3 length: 14
D gene: .
J gene: TRBJ1-1

CDR3 protein: CASSQETGIGYTF
CDR3 DNA: TGTGCCAGCAGCCAGGAGACAGGGATTGGCTACACCTTC
clone size: .
V gene: TRBV7-9
CDR3 length: 13
D gene: TRBD1
J gene: TRBJ1-2

CDR3 protein: CASSLGPTSQTDTDTQYF
CDR3 DNA: TGTGCCAGCAGCTTAGGACCCACTAGCCAAACCGACACAGATACGCAGTATTTT
clone size: .
V gene: TRBV7-2
CDR3 length: 18
D gene: .
J gene: TRBJ2-3

CDR3 protein: CASSQGPYNEKLFF
CDR3 DNA: TGTGCCAGCAGCCAGGGGCCGTATAATGAAAAACTGTTTTTT
clone size: .
V gene: TRBV11-2
CDR3 length: 14
D gene: .
J gene: TRBJ1-4

CDR3 protein: CASSQERQGNYGYTF
CDR3 DNA: TGCGCCAGCAGCCAAGAAAGACAGGGGAATTATGGCTACACCTTC
clone size: .
V gene: TRBV4-3
CDR3 length: 15
D gene: TRBD1
J gene: TRBJ1-2

CDR3 protein: CATSITQGRSKNIQYF
CDR3 DNA: TGTGCCACCAGCATTACCCAGGGGCGGTCAAAAAACATTCAGTACTTC
clone size: .
V gene: TRBV15
CDR3 length: 16
D gene: .
J gene: TRBJ2-4

CDR3 protein: CASSRQVVTDTQYF
CDR3 DNA: TGTGCCAGCAGTAGACAGGTCGTCACAGATACGCAGTATTTT
clone size: .
V gene: TRBV27
CDR3 length: 14
D gene: .
J gene: TRBJ2-3

CDR3 protein: CASSETSGSSYEQYF
CDR3 DNA: TGTGCCAGCAGCGAAACTAGCGGGAGTTCCTACGAGCAGTACTTC
clone size: .
V gene: TRBV7-8
CDR3 length: 15
D gene: TRBD2
J gene: TRBJ2-7